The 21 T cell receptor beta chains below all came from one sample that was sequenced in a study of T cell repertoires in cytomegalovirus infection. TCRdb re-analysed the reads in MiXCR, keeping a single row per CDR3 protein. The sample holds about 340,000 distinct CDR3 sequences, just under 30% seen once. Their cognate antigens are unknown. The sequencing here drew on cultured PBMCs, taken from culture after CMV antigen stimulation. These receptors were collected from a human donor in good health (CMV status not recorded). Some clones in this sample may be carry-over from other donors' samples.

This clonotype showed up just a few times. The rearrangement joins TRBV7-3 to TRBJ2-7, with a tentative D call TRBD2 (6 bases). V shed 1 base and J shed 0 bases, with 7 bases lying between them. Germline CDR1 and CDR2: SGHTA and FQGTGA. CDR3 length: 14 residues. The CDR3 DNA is TGTGCCAGCAGCTTAAGCGGGGTCTCCTACGAGCAGTACTTC. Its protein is CASSLSGVSYEQYF.

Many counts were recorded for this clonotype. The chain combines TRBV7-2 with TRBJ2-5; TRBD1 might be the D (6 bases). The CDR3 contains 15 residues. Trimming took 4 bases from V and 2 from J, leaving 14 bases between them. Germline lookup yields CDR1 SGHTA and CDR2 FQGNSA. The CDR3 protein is CASSSPEQGQETQYF. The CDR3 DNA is TGTGCCAGCAGCTCACCCGAGCAGGGGCAAGAGACCCAGTACTTC.

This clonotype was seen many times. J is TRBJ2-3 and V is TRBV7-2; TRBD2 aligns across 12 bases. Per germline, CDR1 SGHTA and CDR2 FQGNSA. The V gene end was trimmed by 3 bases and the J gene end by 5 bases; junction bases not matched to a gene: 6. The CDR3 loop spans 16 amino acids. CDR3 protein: CASSLALGLAGDTQYF. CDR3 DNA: TGTGCCAGCAGCTTGGCCCTGGGACTAGCGGGAGATACGCAGTATTTT.

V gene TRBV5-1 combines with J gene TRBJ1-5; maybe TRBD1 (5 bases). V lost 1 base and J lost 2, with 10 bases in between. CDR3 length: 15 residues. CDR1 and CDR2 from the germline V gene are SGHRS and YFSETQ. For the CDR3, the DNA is TGCGCCAGCAGCTTGTGGGGCGAGGGCAATCAGCCCCAGCATTTT. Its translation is CASSLWGEGNQPQHF. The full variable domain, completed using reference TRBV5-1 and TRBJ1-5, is KAGVTQTPRYLIKTRGQQVTLSCSPISGHRSVSWYQQTPGQGLQFLFEYFSETQRNKGNFPGRFSGRQFSNSRSEMNVSTLELGDSALYLCASSLWGEGNQPQHFGDGTRLSIL.

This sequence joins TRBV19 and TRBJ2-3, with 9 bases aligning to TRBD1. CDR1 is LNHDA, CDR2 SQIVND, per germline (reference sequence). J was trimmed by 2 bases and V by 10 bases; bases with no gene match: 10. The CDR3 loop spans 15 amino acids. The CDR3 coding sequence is TGTGCCACCTCGACAGGGGGGACACTCACAGATACGCAGTATTTT. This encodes CATSTGGTLTDTQYF. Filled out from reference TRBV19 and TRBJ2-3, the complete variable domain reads DGGITQSPKYLFRKEGQNVTLSCEQNLNHDAMYWYRQDPGQGLRLIYYSQIVNDFQKGDIAEGYSVSREKKESFPLTVTSAQKNPTAFYLCATSTGGTLTDTQYFGPGTRLTVL.

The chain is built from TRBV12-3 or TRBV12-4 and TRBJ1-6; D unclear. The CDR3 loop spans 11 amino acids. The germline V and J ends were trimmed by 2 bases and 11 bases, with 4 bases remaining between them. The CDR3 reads CASSLTTPLHF. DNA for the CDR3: TGTGCCAGCAGTTTAACGACACCCCTCCACTTT.

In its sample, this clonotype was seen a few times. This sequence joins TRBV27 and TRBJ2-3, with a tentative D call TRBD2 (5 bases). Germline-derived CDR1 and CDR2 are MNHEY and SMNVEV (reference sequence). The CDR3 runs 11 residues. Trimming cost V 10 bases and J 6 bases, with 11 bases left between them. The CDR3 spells CATLLGDTQYF. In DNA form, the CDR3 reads TGTGCCACTCTACTAGGGGATACGCAGTATTTT.

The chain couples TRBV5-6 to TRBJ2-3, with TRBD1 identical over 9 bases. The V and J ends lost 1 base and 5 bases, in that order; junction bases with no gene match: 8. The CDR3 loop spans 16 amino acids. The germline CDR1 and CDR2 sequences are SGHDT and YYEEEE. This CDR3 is CASSLRLQGAIDTQYF. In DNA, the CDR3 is TGTGCCAGCAGCTTGAGGTTACAGGGGGCTATAGATACGCAGTATTTT.

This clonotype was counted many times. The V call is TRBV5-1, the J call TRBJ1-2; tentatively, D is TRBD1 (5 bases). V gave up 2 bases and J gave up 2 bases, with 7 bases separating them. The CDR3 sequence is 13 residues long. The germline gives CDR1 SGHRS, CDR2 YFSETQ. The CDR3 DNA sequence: TGCGCCAGCAGCTTCGACAGCAACTATGGCTACACCTTC. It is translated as CASSFDSNYGYTF.

CDR3 loop: CASRSTGAPYNSPLHF. CDR3 DNA sequence: TGTGCCAGCAGATCCACAGGGGCCCCCTATAATTCACCCCTCCACTTT. This chain connects TRBV7-4 to TRBJ1-6; 7 bases line up with TRBD1. Looked up from germline, CDR1 is SGHVT and CDR2 is SQSDAQ. J was trimmed by 2 bases and V by 6 bases; bases with no gene match: 7. The CDR3 consists of 16 residues.

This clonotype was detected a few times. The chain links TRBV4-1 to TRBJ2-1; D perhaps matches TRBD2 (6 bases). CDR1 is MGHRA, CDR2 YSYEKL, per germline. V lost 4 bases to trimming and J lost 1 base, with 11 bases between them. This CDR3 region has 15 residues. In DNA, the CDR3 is TGCGCCAGCAGCCGACGGGACTTATCCTACAATGAGCAGTTCTTC. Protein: CASSRRDLSYNEQFF.

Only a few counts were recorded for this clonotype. The CDR3 sequence: CASRGDRNTEAFF. The CDR3 DNA follows: TGTGCCAGCAGGGGGGACAGGAACACTGAAGCTTTCTTT. The chain carries TRBV10-3 and TRBJ1-1; TRBD1 agrees at 7 bases. V was pared by 10 bases and J by 1 base, with 6 bases of the junction left unmatched. The germline CDR1 and CDR2 sequences are ENHRY and SYGVKD. CDR3 length equals 13 residues.

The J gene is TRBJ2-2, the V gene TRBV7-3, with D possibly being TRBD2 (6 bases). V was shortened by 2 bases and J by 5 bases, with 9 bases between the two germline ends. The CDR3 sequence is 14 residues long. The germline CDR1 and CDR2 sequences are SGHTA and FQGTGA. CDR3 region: CASSLLLATGELFF. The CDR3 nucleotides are TGTGCCAGCAGCTTACTCCTAGCGACCGGGGAGCTGTTTTTT.

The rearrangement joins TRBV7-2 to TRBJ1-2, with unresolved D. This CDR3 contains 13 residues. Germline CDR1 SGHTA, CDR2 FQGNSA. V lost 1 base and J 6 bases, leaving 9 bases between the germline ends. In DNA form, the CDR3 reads TGTGCCAGCAGCTTAGACCAGTTGAATGGCTACACCTTC. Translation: CASSLDQLNGYTF.

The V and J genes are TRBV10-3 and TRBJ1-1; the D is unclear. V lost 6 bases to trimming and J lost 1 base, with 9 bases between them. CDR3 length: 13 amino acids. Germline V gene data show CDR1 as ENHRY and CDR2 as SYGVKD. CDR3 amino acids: CAIRGGWNTEAFF. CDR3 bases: TGTGCCATCAGAGGAGGGTGGAACACTGAAGCTTTCTTT.

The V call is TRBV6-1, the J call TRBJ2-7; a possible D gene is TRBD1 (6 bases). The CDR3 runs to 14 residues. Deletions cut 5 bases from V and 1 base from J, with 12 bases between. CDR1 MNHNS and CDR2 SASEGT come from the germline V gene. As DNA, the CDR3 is TGTGCCAGCAGTCGAGGGGGACAATCCTACGAGCAGTACTTC. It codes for CASSRGGQSYEQYF.

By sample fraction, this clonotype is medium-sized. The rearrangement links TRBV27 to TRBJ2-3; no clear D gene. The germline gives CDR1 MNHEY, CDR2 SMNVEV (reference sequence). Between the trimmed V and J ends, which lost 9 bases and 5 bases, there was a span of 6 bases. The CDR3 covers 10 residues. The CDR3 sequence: CASHGDTQYF. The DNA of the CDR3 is TGTGCCAGTCACGGAGATACGCAGTATTTT.

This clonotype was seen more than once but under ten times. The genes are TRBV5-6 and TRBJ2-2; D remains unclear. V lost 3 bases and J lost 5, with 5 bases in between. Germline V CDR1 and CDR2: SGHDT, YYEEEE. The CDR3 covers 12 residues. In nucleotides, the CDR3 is TGTGCCAGCAGCTACGCGACCGGGGAGCTGTTTTTT. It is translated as CASSYATGELFF.

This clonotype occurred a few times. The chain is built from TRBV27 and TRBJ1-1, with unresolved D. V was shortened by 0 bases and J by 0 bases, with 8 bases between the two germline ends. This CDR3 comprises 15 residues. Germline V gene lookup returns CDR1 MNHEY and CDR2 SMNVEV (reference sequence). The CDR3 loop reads CASSLSNQVNTEAFF. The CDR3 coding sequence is TGTGCCAGCAGTTTATCAAACCAGGTGAACACTGAAGCTTTCTTT.

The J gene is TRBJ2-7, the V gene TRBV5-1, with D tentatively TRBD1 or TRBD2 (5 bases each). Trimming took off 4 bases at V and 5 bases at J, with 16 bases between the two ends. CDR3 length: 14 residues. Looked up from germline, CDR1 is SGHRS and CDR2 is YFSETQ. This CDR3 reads CASSQDQGVDEQYF. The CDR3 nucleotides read TGCGCCAGCAGCCAGGACCAGGGAGTGGACGAGCAGTACTTC.

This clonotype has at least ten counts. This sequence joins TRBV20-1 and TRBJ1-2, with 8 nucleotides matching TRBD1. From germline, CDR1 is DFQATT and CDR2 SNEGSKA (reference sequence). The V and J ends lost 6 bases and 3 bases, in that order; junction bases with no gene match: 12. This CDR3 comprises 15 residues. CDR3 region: CSALRDRGFDYGYTF. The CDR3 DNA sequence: TGCAGTGCCCTCCGAGACAGGGGATTTGACTATGGCTACACCTTC.